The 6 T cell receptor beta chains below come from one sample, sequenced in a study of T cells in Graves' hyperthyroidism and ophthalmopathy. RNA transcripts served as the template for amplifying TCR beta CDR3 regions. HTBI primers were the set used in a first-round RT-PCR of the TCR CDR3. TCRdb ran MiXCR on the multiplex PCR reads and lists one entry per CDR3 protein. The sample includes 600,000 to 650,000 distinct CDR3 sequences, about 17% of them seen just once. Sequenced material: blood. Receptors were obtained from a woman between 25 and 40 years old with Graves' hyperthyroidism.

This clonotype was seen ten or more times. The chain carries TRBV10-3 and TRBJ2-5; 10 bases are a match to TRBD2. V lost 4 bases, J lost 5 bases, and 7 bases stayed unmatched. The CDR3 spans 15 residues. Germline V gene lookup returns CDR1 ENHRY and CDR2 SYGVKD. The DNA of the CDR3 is TGTGCCATCAGTGCCCAGCGGGAGGGCCCGGAGACCCAGTACTTC. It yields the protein CAISAQREGPETQYF.

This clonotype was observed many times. The CDR3 is CASSTQGIEQFF. The CDR3, as DNA: TGTGCCAGCAGCACCCAGGGGATAGAGCAGTTCTTC. V gene TRBV7-3 combines with J gene TRBJ2-1; D possibly corresponds to TRBD1 (6 bases). V was cut by 5 bases and J by 10 bases, with 12 bases left in between. Germline-derived CDR1 and CDR2 are SGHTA and FQGTGA. CDR3 length: 12 residues.

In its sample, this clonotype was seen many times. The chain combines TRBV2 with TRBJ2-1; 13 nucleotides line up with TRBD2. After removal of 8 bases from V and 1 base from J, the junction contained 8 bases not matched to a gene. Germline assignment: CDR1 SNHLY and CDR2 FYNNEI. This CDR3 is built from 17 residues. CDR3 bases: TGTGCCAGCGGCGGGACTAGCGGGATGGGGTCCTACAATGAGCAGTTCTTC. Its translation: CASGGTSGMGSYNEQFF.

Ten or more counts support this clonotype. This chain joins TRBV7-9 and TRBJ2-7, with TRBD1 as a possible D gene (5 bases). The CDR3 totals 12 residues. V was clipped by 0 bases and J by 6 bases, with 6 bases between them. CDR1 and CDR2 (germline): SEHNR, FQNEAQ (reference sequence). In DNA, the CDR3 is TGTGCCAGCAGCTTAGCCAGGGTCGAGCAGTACTTC. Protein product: CASSLARVEQYF.

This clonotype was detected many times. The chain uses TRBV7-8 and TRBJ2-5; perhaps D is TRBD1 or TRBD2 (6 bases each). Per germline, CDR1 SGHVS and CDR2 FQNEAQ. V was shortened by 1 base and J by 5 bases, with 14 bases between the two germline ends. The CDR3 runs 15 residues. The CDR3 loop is CASSLEFGGLETQYF. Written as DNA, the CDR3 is TGTGCCAGCAGCTTAGAGTTTGGGGGGCTGGAGACCCAGTACTTC.

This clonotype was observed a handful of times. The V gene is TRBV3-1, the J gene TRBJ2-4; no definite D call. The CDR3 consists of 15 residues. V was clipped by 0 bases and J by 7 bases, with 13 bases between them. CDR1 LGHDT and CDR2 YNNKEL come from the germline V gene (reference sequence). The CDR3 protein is CASSQDPSLGNIQYF. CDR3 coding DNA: TGTGCCAGCAGCCAAGACCCCTCCTTGGGGAACATTCAGTACTTC.